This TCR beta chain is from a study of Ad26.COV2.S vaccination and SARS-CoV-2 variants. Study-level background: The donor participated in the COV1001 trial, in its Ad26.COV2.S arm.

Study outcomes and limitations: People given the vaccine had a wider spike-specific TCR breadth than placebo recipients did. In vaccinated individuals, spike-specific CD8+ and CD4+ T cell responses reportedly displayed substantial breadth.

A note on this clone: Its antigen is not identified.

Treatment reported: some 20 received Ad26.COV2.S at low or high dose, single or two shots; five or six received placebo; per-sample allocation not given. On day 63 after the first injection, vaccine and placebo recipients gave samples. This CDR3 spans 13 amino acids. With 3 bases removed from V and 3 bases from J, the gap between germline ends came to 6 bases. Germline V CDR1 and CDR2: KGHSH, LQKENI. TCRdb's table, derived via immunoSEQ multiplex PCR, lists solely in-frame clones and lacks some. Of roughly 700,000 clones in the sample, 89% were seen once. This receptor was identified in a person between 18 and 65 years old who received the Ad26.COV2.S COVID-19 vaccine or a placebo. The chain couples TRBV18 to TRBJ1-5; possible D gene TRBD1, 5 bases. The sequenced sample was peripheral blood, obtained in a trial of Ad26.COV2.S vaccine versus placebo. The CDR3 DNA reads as TGTGCCAGCTCACCGGACATCAATCAGCCCCAGCATTTT. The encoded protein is CASSPDINQPQHF.